A selection of T cell receptor beta chains follows, all from one sample in a study of blood T cell repertoires in COVID-19. Repertoires were generated with immunoSEQ multiplex PCR, while TCRdb's copy carries only in-frame clones and drops some. The table lists approximately 290,000 clones, 70% to 85% of them singletons. Sequences were obtained from peripheral blood. The receptor source for this set is a human donor with COVID-19, enrolled during active disease. The donor label of this sample is uncertain. CDR3s include the opening cysteine and the closing phenylalanine or tryptophan. A D gene is named only where the DNA matches it firmly. Clone size is shown for a subset of rows, as once, few, many or a class of expanded clone.

cdr3_aa: CASSQLTSGRVAYEQYF
cdr3_nt: TGTGCCAGCAGCCAACTGACTAGCGGGAGGGTCGCCTACGAGCAGTACTTC
j_call: TRBJ2-7
d_call: TRBD2
cdr3_length: 17
v_call: TRBV3-1/TRBV3-2
clone_size: -

cdr3_aa: CASSHRGENTEAFF
cdr3_nt: TGTGCCAGCAGCCACAGGGGGGAGAACACTGAAGCTTTCTTT
j_call: TRBJ1-1
d_call: TRBD1
cdr3_length: 14
v_call: TRBV6-5
clone_size: -

cdr3_aa: CASGSGDGYTF
cdr3_nt: TGTGCCAGCGGATCGGGGGATGGCTACACCTTC
j_call: TRBJ1-2
d_call: -
cdr3_length: 11
v_call: TRBV2
clone_size: -

cdr3_aa: CASSQEATANTEAFF
cdr3_nt: TGTGCCAGCAGCCAAGAGGCGACAGCCAACACTGAAGCTTTCTTT
j_call: TRBJ1-1
d_call: -
cdr3_length: 15
v_call: TRBV3-1/TRBV3-2
clone_size: -

cdr3_aa: CAISESLAYSYNEQFF
cdr3_nt: TGTGCCATCAGTGAGTCGTTAGCTTACTCCTACAATGAGCAGTTCTTC
j_call: TRBJ2-1
d_call: -
cdr3_length: 16
v_call: TRBV10-3
clone_size: -

cdr3_aa: CASGLVLAANTGELFF
cdr3_nt: TGTGCTAGTGGTTTGGTACTAGCGGCAAACACCGGGGAGCTGTTTTTT
j_call: TRBJ2-2
d_call: TRBD2
cdr3_length: 16
v_call: TRBV12-5
clone_size: -

cdr3_aa: CASSLGGWTEINGYTF
cdr3_nt: TGCGCCAGCAGCTTGGGGGGCTGGACGGAAATAAATGGCTACACCTTC
j_call: TRBJ1-2
d_call: -
cdr3_length: 16
v_call: TRBV5-1
clone_size: -

cdr3_aa: CSVAVGSLQQPQHF
cdr3_nt: TGCAGCGTCGCCGTGGGCAGCTTGCAACAGCCCCAGCATTTT
j_call: TRBJ1-5
d_call: -
cdr3_length: 14
v_call: TRBV29-1
clone_size: -

cdr3_aa: CASSRAGTGELFF
cdr3_nt: TGTGCCAGCAGCCGAGCGGGGACCGGGGAGCTGTTTTTT
j_call: TRBJ2-2
d_call: TRBD2
cdr3_length: 13
v_call: TRBV6-2/TRBV6-3
clone_size: -

cdr3_aa: CSASRDSQFYGYTF
cdr3_nt: TGCAGCGCATCCCGGGACAGCCAATTCTATGGCTACACCTTC
j_call: TRBJ1-2
d_call: TRBD1
cdr3_length: 14
v_call: TRBV29-1
clone_size: few

cdr3_aa: CASSLDRANYGYTF
cdr3_nt: TGTGCCAGCAGCTTAGATCGAGCTAACTATGGCTACACCTTC
j_call: TRBJ1-2
d_call: -
cdr3_length: 14
v_call: TRBV11-2
clone_size: -

cdr3_aa: CASSIVGAASGRDEQFF
cdr3_nt: TGTGCCAGTAGTATAGTAGGAGCGGCTAGCGGGAGGGATGAGCAGTTCTTC
j_call: TRBJ2-1
d_call: TRBD2
cdr3_length: 17
v_call: TRBV19
clone_size: -

cdr3_aa: CATHRGTSNYGYTF
cdr3_nt: TGTGCCACCCACAGGGGAACAAGCAACTATGGCTACACCTTC
j_call: TRBJ1-2
d_call: TRBD1
cdr3_length: 14
v_call: TRBV10-3
clone_size: -

cdr3_aa: CAISEPTSGQETQYF
cdr3_nt: TGTGCCATCAGTGAGCCGACTAGCGGACAAGAGACCCAGTACTTC
j_call: TRBJ2-5
d_call: TRBD2
cdr3_length: 15
v_call: TRBV10-3
clone_size: once

cdr3_aa: CASSLDRENQPQHF
cdr3_nt: TGTGCCAGTAGCCTGGACAGGGAAAATCAGCCCCAGCATTTT
j_call: TRBJ1-5
d_call: TRBD1
cdr3_length: 14
v_call: TRBV19
clone_size: once

cdr3_aa: CASSLKLAEHDLAKNIQYF
cdr3_nt: TGTGCCAGCTCTCTGAAGCTAGCGGAGCATGACCTAGCCAAAAACATTCAGTACTTC
j_call: TRBJ2-4
d_call: TRBD2
cdr3_length: 19
v_call: TRBV2
clone_size: -

cdr3_aa: CASRVAGQPKETQYF
cdr3_nt: TGTGCCAGCAGGGTAGCGGGACAGCCCAAAGAGACCCAGTACTTC
j_call: TRBJ2-5
d_call: -
cdr3_length: 15
v_call: TRBV11-2
clone_size: -

cdr3_aa: CASSQLADPTDTQYF
cdr3_nt: TGTGCCAGCAGTCAACTAGCGGACCCCACAGATACGCAGTATTTT
j_call: TRBJ2-3
d_call: TRBD2
cdr3_length: 15
v_call: TRBV9
clone_size: -

cdr3_aa: CASSPTGSVYNEQFF
cdr3_nt: TGCGCCAGCAGTCCGACAGGGTCGGTCTACAATGAGCAGTTCTTC
j_call: TRBJ2-1
d_call: TRBD1
cdr3_length: 15
v_call: TRBV10-2
clone_size: -

cdr3_aa: CASSLNDSPYEQYF
cdr3_nt: TGCGCCAGCAGCTTGAACGACAGTCCCTACGAGCAGTACTTC
j_call: TRBJ2-7
d_call: -
cdr3_length: 14
v_call: TRBV5-1
clone_size: -

cdr3_aa: CASSYGTAGNTIYF
cdr3_nt: TGTGCCAGCAGTTACGGGACAGCGGGAAACACCATATATTTT
j_call: TRBJ1-3
d_call: TRBD1
cdr3_length: 14
v_call: TRBV6-2/TRBV6-3
clone_size: -

cdr3_aa: CASRGTSVYNEQFF
cdr3_nt: TGTGCCAGCAGGGGGACTAGCGTTTACAATGAGCAGTTCTTC
j_call: TRBJ2-1
d_call: TRBD2
cdr3_length: 14
v_call: TRBV11-2
clone_size: few

cdr3_aa: CASSSIRLAATGDTQYF
cdr3_nt: TGTGCCAGCAGTTCCATAAGACTAGCGGCGACAGGGGATACGCAGTATTTT
j_call: TRBJ2-3
d_call: TRBD2
cdr3_length: 17
v_call: TRBV28
clone_size: -

cdr3_aa: CASRTGQGGMYEKLFF
cdr3_nt: TGCGCCAGCAGAACTGGACAGGGAGGCATGTATGAAAAACTGTTTTTT
j_call: TRBJ1-4
d_call: TRBD1
cdr3_length: 16
v_call: TRBV5-1
clone_size: -

cdr3_aa: CAWNPDRGANYGYTF
cdr3_nt: TGTGCCTGGAATCCCGACCGGGGGGCTAACTATGGCTACACCTTC
j_call: TRBJ1-2
d_call: -
cdr3_length: 15
v_call: TRBV30
clone_size: -

cdr3_aa: CASSAPPTYVNTGELFF
cdr3_nt: TGTGCCAGTAGTGCCCCCCCCACCTACGTGAACACCGGGGAGCTGTTTTTT
j_call: TRBJ2-2
d_call: -
cdr3_length: 17
v_call: TRBV19
clone_size: -

cdr3_aa: CASSLPPLSGRGETQYF
cdr3_nt: TGTGCCAGCAGCCTTCCCCCCTTGTCCGGGAGGGGAGAGACCCAGTACTTC
j_call: TRBJ2-5
d_call: TRBD2
cdr3_length: 17
v_call: TRBV5-4
clone_size: -

cdr3_aa: CASSLGTANTEAFF
cdr3_nt: TGCGCCAGCAGCTTGGGGACAGCGAACACTGAAGCTTTCTTT
j_call: TRBJ1-1
d_call: -
cdr3_length: 14
v_call: TRBV5-1
clone_size: -

cdr3_aa: CASSLTGAVTEAFF
cdr3_nt: TGTGCCAGCAGCTTAACAGGGGCGGTCACTGAAGCTTTCTTT
j_call: TRBJ1-1
d_call: TRBD1
cdr3_length: 14
v_call: TRBV7-9
clone_size: -

cdr3_aa: CASSQGNGAFF
cdr3_nt: TGCGCCAGCTCACAGGGAAACGGGGCTTTCTTT
j_call: TRBJ1-1
d_call: -
cdr3_length: 11
v_call: TRBV4-1
clone_size: -

cdr3_aa: CAWNPSDRNSPLHF
cdr3_nt: TGTGCCTGGAATCCCTCGGACAGGAATTCACCCCTCCACTTT
j_call: TRBJ1-6
d_call: TRBD1
cdr3_length: 14
v_call: TRBV30
clone_size: -

cdr3_aa: CASSIISGVGVTEAFF
cdr3_nt: TGTGCCAGTAGTATCATTTCAGGGGTTGGTGTCACTGAAGCTTTCTTT
j_call: TRBJ1-1
d_call: -
cdr3_length: 16
v_call: TRBV19
clone_size: -

cdr3_aa: CASSYSTGRGDEQYF
cdr3_nt: TGTGCCAGCAGTTACTCGACAGGGCGAGGGGACGAGCAGTACTTC
j_call: TRBJ2-7
d_call: TRBD1
cdr3_length: 15
v_call: TRBV6-6
clone_size: -

cdr3_aa: CASSPRAAGGVDTQYF
cdr3_nt: TGTGCCAGCAGCCCCCGCGCGGCGGGAGGCGTAGATACGCAGTATTTT
j_call: TRBJ2-3
d_call: TRBD2
cdr3_length: 16
v_call: TRBV28
clone_size: -

cdr3_aa: CASGLTSGRSPDTGELFF
cdr3_nt: TGTGCTAGTGGCTTGACTAGCGGGAGGTCCCCGGACACCGGGGAGCTGTTTTTT
j_call: TRBJ2-2
d_call: TRBD2
cdr3_length: 18
v_call: TRBV12-5
clone_size: -

cdr3_aa: CASSRSTPFSPHYGYTF
cdr3_nt: TGTGCCAGCAGCCGCTCCACGCCCTTTAGTCCCCACTATGGCTACACCTTC
j_call: TRBJ1-2
d_call: -
cdr3_length: 17
v_call: TRBV7-9
clone_size: -

cdr3_aa: CASSYSGAGVSYEQYF
cdr3_nt: TGTGCCAGCAGTTACTCGGGAGCGGGGGTTTCCTACGAGCAGTACTTC
j_call: TRBJ2-7
d_call: TRBD2
cdr3_length: 16
v_call: TRBV6-5
clone_size: -

cdr3_aa: CASSSGTGEANYGYTF
cdr3_nt: TGTGCCAGCAGCTCCGGGACAGGCGAAGCTAACTATGGCTACACCTTC
j_call: TRBJ1-2
d_call: TRBD1
cdr3_length: 16
v_call: TRBV5-6
clone_size: few

cdr3_aa: CASSLEGSGRGTEAFF
cdr3_nt: TGTGCCAGCAGCTTAGAGGGATCAGGTCGGGGAACTGAAGCTTTCTTT
j_call: TRBJ1-1
d_call: -
cdr3_length: 16
v_call: TRBV7-2
clone_size: few

cdr3_aa: CASSSYRVGRLSNQPQHF
cdr3_nt: TGTGCCAGCAGTTCGTACAGGGTCGGGCGGTTGAGCAATCAGCCCCAGCATTTT
j_call: TRBJ1-5
d_call: -
cdr3_length: 18
v_call: TRBV27
clone_size: -

cdr3_aa: CASSTGTGGFSGYTF
cdr3_nt: TGTGCCAGTAGTACCGGGACAGGGGGCTTCAGCGGCTACACCTTC
j_call: TRBJ1-2
d_call: TRBD1
cdr3_length: 15
v_call: TRBV19
clone_size: once

cdr3_aa: CASSRTSGEKETQYF
cdr3_nt: TGTGCCAGCAGCCGGACCTCAGGGGAAAAAGAGACCCAGTACTTC
j_call: TRBJ2-5
d_call: -
cdr3_length: 15
v_call: TRBV3-1/TRBV3-2
clone_size: -

cdr3_aa: CASRPGTSGGPVTDTQYF
cdr3_nt: TGTGCCAGTAGACCCGGGACTAGCGGGGGCCCCGTCACAGATACGCAGTATTTT
j_call: TRBJ2-3
d_call: TRBD2
cdr3_length: 18
v_call: TRBV19
clone_size: once

cdr3_aa: CASSPRGQPYEQYF
cdr3_nt: TGTGCCAGCTCACCAAGGGGACAGCCCTACGAGCAGTACTTC
j_call: TRBJ2-7
d_call: TRBD1
cdr3_length: 14
v_call: TRBV18
clone_size: -

cdr3_aa: CASSRLLVGANGYTF
cdr3_nt: TGCGCCAGCAGTCGATTATTAGTAGGGGCGAATGGCTACACCTTC
j_call: TRBJ1-2
d_call: -
cdr3_length: 15
v_call: TRBV10-2
clone_size: -

cdr3_aa: CAISGSQRLSADTQYF
cdr3_nt: TGTGCCATCAGTGGGAGTCAACGTCTCTCGGCAGATACGCAGTATTTT
j_call: TRBJ2-3
d_call: -
cdr3_length: 16
v_call: TRBV10-3
clone_size: -

cdr3_aa: CASSDSIDSGANVLTF
cdr3_nt: TGTGCCAGCAGTGACTCAATAGACTCTGGGGCCAACGTCCTGACTTTC
j_call: TRBJ2-6
d_call: -
cdr3_length: 16
v_call: TRBV6-4
clone_size: -

cdr3_aa: CASSLGGPLQFF
cdr3_nt: TGTGCCAGCAGCTTAGGAGGGCCGCTGCAGTTCTTC
j_call: TRBJ2-1
d_call: -
cdr3_length: 12
v_call: TRBV7-9
clone_size: -

cdr3_aa: CASSEGVSNSGRVFYEQFF
cdr3_nt: TGTGCCAGCTCTGAGGGGGTTTCTAATAGCGGGAGGGTATTCTATGAGCAGTTCTTC
j_call: TRBJ2-1
d_call: TRBD2
cdr3_length: 19
v_call: TRBV2
clone_size: -

cdr3_aa: CASSTRQGEGMSNQPQHF
cdr3_nt: TGTGCCAGTAGTACGAGACAGGGGGAAGGCATGAGCAATCAGCCCCAGCATTTT
j_call: TRBJ1-5
d_call: TRBD1
cdr3_length: 18
v_call: TRBV19
clone_size: -

cdr3_aa: CASRGTSQETQYF
cdr3_nt: TGTGCCAGCAGAGGGACTAGCCAAGAGACCCAGTACTTC
j_call: TRBJ2-5
d_call: TRBD2
cdr3_length: 13
v_call: TRBV2
clone_size: -

cdr3_aa: CASSQDWGGEVRNTIYF
cdr3_nt: TGCGCCAGCAGCCAAGATTGGGGGGGCGAGGTACGAAACACCATATATTTT
j_call: TRBJ1-3
d_call: -
cdr3_length: 17
v_call: TRBV4-3
clone_size: -

cdr3_aa: CASSPKDSGGRATNEKLFF
cdr3_nt: TGTGCCAGCTCACCTAAGGACAGCGGAGGAAGGGCAACTAATGAAAAACTGTTTTTT
j_call: TRBJ1-4
d_call: -
cdr3_length: 19
v_call: TRBV18
clone_size: -